This T cell receptor beta chain was recovered during a study of human T cells and chemical hapten exposure. The sample holds many counts of this clonotype. Its specificity is unknown. Individual cDNA molecules in this library carried unique molecular identifiers. Original processing notes: Between about 20,000 and 690,600 TCRs appeared in each sample, and the median stood at about 100,000. Using its own MiXCR run on the RACE reads, TCRdb lists one record per CDR3 protein. The V and J calls reflect TCRdb's pipeline rather than the authors' work. The sample records about 120,000 distinct CDR3 sequences, roughly 13% being singletons. The CDR3 has 14 residues. Germline V gene data show CDR1 as SGHRS and CDR2 as YFSETQ. Trimming took off 4 bases at V and 2 bases at J, with 7 bases between the two ends. Study-level points and caveats: Expanded TCRs created a significantly greater count of big CDR3 similarity clusters than controls did.

The time point is: patch test 1, 2 weeks after DPC sensitization. As to treatment: therapeutic diphenylcyclopropenone sensitization with weekly scalp DPC. Researchers sampled blood before each patch test went on. This sequence originates from a man aged 18 to 29 with alopecia areata. Some clones in this sample may be carry-over from other donors' samples. The chain carries TRBV5-1 and TRBJ2-6; D ambiguous. This sample comprised whole blood, obtained in connection with sensitization to the hapten diphenylcyclopropenone (DPC). DNA of the CDR3: TGCGCCAGCAGCATGGACGCTGGGGCCAACGTCCTGACTTTC. It codes for CASSMDAGANVLTF.